The clone carrying this T cell receptor (beta chain) is large within its sample. A junction end diverges from the germline sequence, so it may reflect a read error. The length of the CDR3 is 15 residues. Adaptor-ligated barcode primers were used to amplify TRBV12-4/TRBJ1-2 clonotypes. TCRdb re-called the multiplex PCR reads through MiXCR, storing one row per CDR3 protein. This sample has hundreds of distinct CDR3 sequences, with roughly a fifth found just once. Tregs were sorted as CD4+CD25+CD127-/low cells. The material sequenced was tumor-infiltrating Tregs sorted from the breast tumor. The chain uses TRBV12-3 or TRBV12-4 and TRBJ1-2; TRBD1 matches 7 bases. The TCR was taken from a female donor with breast cancer. The CDR3 sequence is CACSRPTGWNYGYTF. DNA for the CDR3: TGTGCCTGCAGTCGCCCGACAGGGTGGAACTATGGCTACACCTTC.